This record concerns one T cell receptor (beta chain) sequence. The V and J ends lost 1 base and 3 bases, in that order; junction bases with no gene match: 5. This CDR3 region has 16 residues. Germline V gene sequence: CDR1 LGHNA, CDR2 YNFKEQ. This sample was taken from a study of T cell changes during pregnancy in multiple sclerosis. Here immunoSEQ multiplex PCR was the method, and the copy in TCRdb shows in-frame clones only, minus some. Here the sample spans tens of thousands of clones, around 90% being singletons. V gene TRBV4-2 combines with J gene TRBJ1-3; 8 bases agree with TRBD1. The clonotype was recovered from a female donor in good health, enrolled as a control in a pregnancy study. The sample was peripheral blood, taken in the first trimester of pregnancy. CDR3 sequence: CASSQATGGVGNTIYF. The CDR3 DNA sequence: TGTGCCAGCAGCCAAGCTACAGGGGGAGTTGGAAACACCATATATTTT.